A single sample is the source of the 25 T cell receptor beta chains below, sequenced in a study of T cells after yellow fever vaccination. TCRdb re-called the 5' RACE reads with MiXCR, one entry per CDR3 protein. Among about 300,000 distinct CDR3 sequences, around 6.8% were seen once, and the ten largest hold roughly 19%. The specimen comprised PBMCs, sampled about 41 days after the first yellow fever vaccination. These receptors originate from a man aged 18 to 30 who received the YFV17D yellow fever vaccine.

This clonotype was detected only a few times. This chain uses TRBV5-6 with TRBJ2-7; perhaps TRBD1 as D (6 bases). Germline CDR1 SGHDT, CDR2 YYEEEE. This CDR3 has 12 amino acids. V gave up 2 bases and J gave up 3 bases, with 6 bases separating them. This chain's CDR3 is CASSFRGYEQYV. CDR3 nucleotides: TGTGCCAGCAGCTTCAGGGGCTACGAGCAGTACGTC.

This clonotype showed up just a few times. The chain links TRBV27 to TRBJ1-6; D is ambiguous. The CDR3 is made up of 14 amino acids. The germline V and J ends were trimmed by 3 bases and 13 bases, with 16 bases remaining between them. CDR1 and CDR2 from the germline V gene are MNHEY and SMNVEV (reference sequence). In DNA, the CDR3 is TGTGCCAGCAGTTTCAGCGGGATCCAGAGGCCCCTCCACTTT. Translated, it gives CASSFSGIQRPLHF.

This clonotype was counted a few times. V gene TRBV7-2 combines with J gene TRBJ2-5, with TRBD1 as a possible D gene (8 bases). Per germline, CDR1 SGHTA and CDR2 FQGNSA. The CDR3 consists of 14 residues. Trimming shortened V by 4 bases and J by 4 bases, and 13 bases separated the two germline ends. CDR3 DNA: TGTGCCAGCAGCTATACAGGGGGGGCAGAGACCCAGTACTTC. Translated: CASSYTGGAETQYF.

This clonotype was recorded many times. This sequence joins TRBV25-1 and TRBJ1-1; D unclear. The germline V gene encodes CDR1 MGHDK and CDR2 SYGVNS. Trimming removed 2 bases from V and 1 base from J, with 14 bases in between. The CDR3 covers 16 residues. Here the CDR3 reads CASSERLGGPNTEAFF. For the CDR3, the DNA is TGTGCCAGCAGTGAAAGATTGGGCGGACCGAACACTGAAGCTTTCTTT.

V usage is TRBV4-1 and J usage is TRBJ2-5; 9 nucleotides match TRBD1. This CDR3 has 15 amino acids. The V segment lost 2 bases and the J segment 5 bases; nucleotides outside the gene matches: 6. Germline CDR1 reads MGHRA; CDR2 reads YSYEKL. CDR3 DNA sequence: TGCGCCAGCAGCCAATTTACGACAGGGGGTGAGACCCAGTACTTC. This codes for CASSQFTTGGETQYF.

This chain uses TRBV2 with TRBJ1-5; D remains ambiguous. Germline loops: CDR1 SNHLY, CDR2 FYNNEI. V shed 5 bases and J shed 0 bases, with 11 bases lying between them. This CDR3 is built from 15 residues. CDR3 sequence: CASSSDGYSNQPQHF. The CDR3 coding sequence is TGTGCCAGCAGTTCGGACGGATATAGCAATCAGCCCCAGCATTTT.

V usage is TRBV10-3 and J usage is TRBJ1-1; D gene unclear. CDR3 size: 13 residues. V lost 6 bases, J lost 3 bases, and 11 bases lay in between. Germline lookup yields CDR1 ENHRY and CDR2 SYGVKD. The CDR3 region has the DNA TGTGCCATCAGAGGTGGTCTCGACACTGAAGCTTTCTTT. Protein: CAIRGGLDTEAFF.

The chain is built from TRBV6-1 and TRBJ1-5; D is unresolved. Trimming left V 6 bases short and J 0 bases short, with 12 bases between. Germline CDR1 and CDR2: MNHNS and SASEGT. This CDR3 region has 15 residues. CDR3 in amino acids: CASRPGDYSNQPQHF. Here the CDR3 DNA reads TGTGCCAGCAGGCCGGGAGACTATAGCAATCAGCCCCAGCATTTT.

This clonotype was counted at least ten times. The chain has TRBV29-1 and TRBJ1-1, with D uncertain. V shed 4 bases and J shed 0 bases, with 6 bases lying between them. The germline V gene encodes CDR1 SQVTM and CDR2 ANQGSEA. The CDR3 consists of 12 residues. The CDR3: CSVGRMNTEAFF. The CDR3 DNA sequence: TGCAGCGTTGGGAGGATGAACACTGAAGCTTTCTTT.

The sample holds many counts of this clonotype. The genes are TRBV29-1 and TRBJ1-1; no firm D call. The length of the CDR3 is 14 residues. Germline values: CDR1 SQVTM, CDR2 ANQGSEA. Trimming took 6 bases from V and 1 from J, leaving 15 bases between them. The CDR3 DNA sequence: TGCAGCGTCCGGACCGCGGGCCCGAACACTGAAGCTTTCTTT. Its protein is CSVRTAGPNTEAFF. Using reference TRBV29-1 and TRBJ1-1 for the parts outside the CDR3, the full variable domain is SAVISQKPSRDICQRGTSLTIQCQVDSQVTMMFWYRQQPGQSLTLIATANQGSEATYESGFVIDKFPISRPNLTFSTLTVSNMSPEDSSIYLCSVRTAGPNTEAFFGQGTRLTVV.

The sample holds a few counts of this clonotype. J is TRBJ1-5 and V is TRBV6-1, with TRBD1 as a possible D gene (6 bases). From germline, CDR1 is MNHNS and CDR2 SASEGT. Trimming removed 4 bases at V and 2 bases at J, with 9 bases between. The length of the CDR3 is 14 residues. The CDR3 bases are TGTGCCAGCAGTGCACAGGGAGGCAATCAGCCCCAGCATTTT. This translates into CASSAQGGNQPQHF.

This clonotype has at least ten counts. The rearrangement joins TRBV6-4 to TRBJ2-2; D might be TRBD1 (6 bases). The CDR3 consists of 13 residues. From germline, CDR1 is MRHNA and CDR2 SNTAGT. V was trimmed by 3 bases and J by 4 bases, leaving 6 bases between them. CDR3 nucleotides: TGTGCCAGCAGTGAGGGGGCCACCGGGGAGCTGTTTTTT. Its protein product is CASSEGATGELFF.

The chain carries TRBV10-3 and TRBJ1-3; 8 nucleotides line up with TRBD1. CDR1 ENHRY and CDR2 SYGVKD come from the germline V gene. V lost 8 bases and J lost 2; bases outside the gene matches: 5. The CDR3 contains 14 residues. The CDR3: CAIGQGTAGNTIYF. The CDR3 DNA follows: TGTGCCATCGGACAGGGAACGGCTGGAAACACCATATATTTT.

The sample holds many counts of this clonotype. The V and J genes are TRBV4-3 and TRBJ1-1; D is possibly TRBD1 (6 bases). The length of the CDR3 is 13 residues. Germline V gene data show CDR1 as LGHNA and CDR2 as YSLEER. V lost 2 bases to trimming and J lost 4 bases, with 8 bases between them. This CDR3 reads CASSQRGGTEAFF. The CDR3 DNA follows: TGCGCCAGCAGCCAAAGAGGGGGCACTGAAGCTTTCTTT.

In its sample, this clonotype was seen a few times. The V call is TRBV4-2, the J call TRBJ1-4; the match to TRBD1 covers 7 bases. V was clipped by 3 bases and J by 8 bases; unmatched bases: 6. Per the germline V gene, CDR1 is LGHNA and CDR2 is YNFKEQ. The CDR3 has 14 amino acids. The DNA for the CDR3 is TGTGCCAGCAGCCACGCCGGGACAGTAGAAAAACTGTTTTTT. As protein: CASSHAGTVEKLFF.

Many counts were recorded for this clonotype. The chain links TRBV5-1 to TRBJ2-1; tentatively, D is TRBD2 (7 bases). Germline loops: CDR1 SGHRS, CDR2 YFSETQ. The CDR3 has 16 amino acids. V lost 0 bases, J lost 6 bases, and 16 bases lay in between. DNA of the CDR3: TGCGCCAGCAGCTTGGATCCGGGGGGCTTTCTCAATGAGCAGTTCTTC. It translates to CASSLDPGGFLNEQFF.

This clonotype was detected ten times or more. The rearrangement joins TRBV7-2 to TRBJ2-5; TRBD2 is a possible D gene (5 bases). The germline gives CDR1 SGHTA, CDR2 FQGNSA. The CDR3 covers 14 residues. Trimming left V 5 bases short and J 1 base short, with 11 bases between. This chain's CDR3 is CASSPGVSQETQYF. CDR3 DNA sequence: TGTGCCAGCAGCCCCGGGGTTTCCCAAGAGACCCAGTACTTC.

For this clonotype: At one end, the junction sequence differs from germline, possibly due to a read error. This chain joins TRBV12-3 or TRBV12-4 and TRBJ2-3, with D possibly TRBD1 on 6 matching bases. There are 16 residues in the CDR3. The DNA of the CDR3 is TGTGCCAGCAGTTTTACCCCCCAGGGGATTGCAGATACGCTGTATTTT. Protein product: CASSFTPQGIADTLYF.

In its sample, this clonotype was seen a few times. The chain links TRBV7-3 to TRBJ2-7; a weak D match, TRBD2 (5 bases). Trimming pared 9 bases from V and 3 bases from J, leaving 12 bases between. Germline values: CDR1 SGHTA, CDR2 FQGTGA. CDR3 length equals 12 residues. The CDR3 nucleotides read TGTGCCAGTCGGGATCTTCTCTACGAGCAGTACTTC. Amino acids: CASRDLLYEQYF.

This clonotype was observed a handful of times. The V call is TRBV7-9, the J call TRBJ1-5; the D is unclear. Germline lookup yields CDR1 SEHNR and CDR2 FQNEAQ (reference sequence). V was pared by 3 bases and J by 5 bases, with 11 bases between. The CDR3 is made up of 14 amino acids. CDR3 DNA sequence: TGTGCCAGCAGCTTTGGAGGGAAACATCAGCCCCAGCATTTT. As protein: CASSFGGKHQPQHF.

This clonotype was found many times. This chain links TRBV12-3 or TRBV12-4 with TRBJ1-1; 7 nucleotides align to TRBD1. This CDR3 has 13 residues. Losses at the gene ends were 7 bases for V and 5 bases for J; bases not matched to a gene: 7. The CDR3: CASNHRGGTEAFF. Written as DNA, the CDR3 is TGTGCCAGCAACCACAGGGGAGGAACTGAAGCTTTCTTT.

This clonotype was counted between two and nine times. V gene TRBV7-2 combines with J gene TRBJ1-5, with D uncertain. Trimming left V 8 bases short and J 5 bases short, with 19 bases between. The CDR3 consists of 15 residues. Germline-derived CDR1 and CDR2 are SGHTA and FQGNSA. In nucleotides, the CDR3 is TGTGCCAGCGCCTCGAATGGGCAGTCACATCAGCCCCAGCATTTT. Encoded protein: CASASNGQSHQPQHF.

This clonotype occurred a few times. V gene TRBV5-6 combines with J gene TRBJ1-4, with no clear D. CDR3 length: 14 residues. Germline CDR1 and CDR2: SGHDT and YYEEEE. The ends were cut back, 2 bases at V and 8 bases at J, with 13 bases in the middle. CDR3 residues: CASSFRPLVEKLFF. The CDR3 DNA reads TGTGCCAGCAGCTTCCGACCTCTTGTAGAAAAACTGTTTTTT.

This clonotype was recorded a few times. The V call is TRBV18, the J call TRBJ2-7; 8 bases fit TRBD1. Germline CDR1 reads KGHSH; CDR2 reads LQKENI. The V gene end was trimmed by 3 bases and the J gene end by 5 bases; junction bases not matched to a gene: 9. The CDR3 extends over 15 amino acids. CDR3 amino acids: CASSPGQGGRNEQYF. Written as DNA, the CDR3 is TGTGCCAGCTCACCCGGACAGGGTGGGAGGAACGAGCAGTACTTC.

The chain uses TRBV5-1 and TRBJ1-3; D is ambiguous. V lost 0 bases to trimming and J lost 2 bases, with 9 bases between them. Per the germline V gene, CDR1 is SGHRS and CDR2 is YFSETQ. The CDR3 has 15 residues. The CDR3: CASSLEQNPGNTIYF. CDR3 nucleotide sequence: TGCGCCAGCAGCTTGGAACAGAATCCTGGAAACACCATATATTTT.